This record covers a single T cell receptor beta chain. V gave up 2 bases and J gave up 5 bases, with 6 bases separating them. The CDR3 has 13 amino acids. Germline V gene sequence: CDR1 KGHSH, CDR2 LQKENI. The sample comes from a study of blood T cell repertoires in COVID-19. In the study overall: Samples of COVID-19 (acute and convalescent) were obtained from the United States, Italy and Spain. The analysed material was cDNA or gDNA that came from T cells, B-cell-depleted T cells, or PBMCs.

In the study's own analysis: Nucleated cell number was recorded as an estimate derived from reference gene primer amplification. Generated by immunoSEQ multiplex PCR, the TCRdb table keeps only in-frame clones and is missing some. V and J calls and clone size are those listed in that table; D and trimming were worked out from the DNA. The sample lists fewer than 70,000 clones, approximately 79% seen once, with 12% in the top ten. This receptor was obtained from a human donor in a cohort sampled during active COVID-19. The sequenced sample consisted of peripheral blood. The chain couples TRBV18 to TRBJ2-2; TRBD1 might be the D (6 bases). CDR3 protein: CASSPRGTGELFF. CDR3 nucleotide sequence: TGTGCCAGCTCACCAAGGGGGACCGGGGAGCTGTTTTTT.